What follows is one TCR beta chain and its context. The antigen is undetermined. This entry belongs to a study of T cells expressing NK-cell markers. TCRdb re-called the 5' RACE reads and catalogs CDR3 proteins one per entry, DNA excluded. This sample's table has 550,000 to 600,000 distinct CDR3 sequences. The length of the CDR3 is 15 residues. General study results and limits: A range of 1.0-7.0% of CD8+ T cells consisted of dominant NKG2C+ clonotypes in 6 or 7 donors.

The clonotype originates from a man aged 18 to 30 in good health. This chain joins TRBV12-3 or TRBV12-4 and TRBJ2-2; the D call from TCRdb, TRBD1, cannot be confirmed without DNA. Specimen: blood T cells: a sorted CD56 or NKG2C T cell subset, CD4+ or CD8+ T cells, or bulk PBMC T cells (not recorded which). This CDR3 is CASSFQGHHTGELFF.